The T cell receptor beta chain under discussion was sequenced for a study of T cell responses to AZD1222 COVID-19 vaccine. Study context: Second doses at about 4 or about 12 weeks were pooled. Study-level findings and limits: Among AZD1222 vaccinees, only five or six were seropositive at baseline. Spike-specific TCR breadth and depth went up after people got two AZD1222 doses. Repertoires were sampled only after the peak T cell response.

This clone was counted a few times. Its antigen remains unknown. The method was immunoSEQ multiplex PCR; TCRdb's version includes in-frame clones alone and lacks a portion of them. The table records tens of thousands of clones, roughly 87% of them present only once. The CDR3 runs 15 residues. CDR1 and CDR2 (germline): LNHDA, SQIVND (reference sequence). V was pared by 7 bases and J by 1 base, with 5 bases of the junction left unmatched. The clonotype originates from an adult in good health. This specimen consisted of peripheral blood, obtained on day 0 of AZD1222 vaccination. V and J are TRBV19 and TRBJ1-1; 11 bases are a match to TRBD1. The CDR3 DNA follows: TGTGCCAGTATCAACGGACAGGGGGCGAACACTGAAGCTTTCTTT. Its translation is CASINGQGANTEAFF. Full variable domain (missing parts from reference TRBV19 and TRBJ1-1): DGGITQSPKYLFRKEGQNVTLSCEQNLNHDAMYWYRQDPGQGLRLIYYSQIVNDFQKGDIAEGYSVSREKKESFPLTVTSAQKNPTAFYLCASINGQGANTEAFFGQGTRLTVV.